A single sample is the source of the 4 T cell receptor beta chains below, sequenced in a study of cytomegalovirus exposure and HLA in healthy donors. The assay was immunoSEQ multiplex PCR, and TCRdb's table has in-frame clones only and misses some. The table shows roughly 200,000 clones, with about four fifths occurring only once. The sample was PBMCs. These receptors all come from a woman aged 18-29 years in good health and CMV-seropositive.

The rearrangement links TRBV28 to TRBJ1-2; tentatively, D is TRBD1 (6 bases). From germline, CDR1 is MDHEN and CDR2 SYDVKM. The CDR3 covers 13 residues. Trimming removed 5 bases at V and 4 bases at J, with 11 bases between. Here the CDR3 DNA reads TGTGCCAGCAGTGCGGACAGCCCCTATGGCTACACCTTC. Protein product: CASSADSPYGYTF.

CDR3 DNA sequence: TGTGCCAGCAGTTTAGGGAGACAGGGTCCCTATGGCTACACCTTC. As protein: CASSLGRQGPYGYTF. This chain connects TRBV27 to TRBJ1-2; 7 bases are shared with TRBD1. In germline, CDR1 is MNHEY, CDR2 SMNVEV (reference sequence). The CDR3 is 15 residues long. The junction had 7 bases not matched to a gene; V was cut back by 2 bases and J by 4 bases.

The CDR3 reads CSVSRAGHEQYF. CDR3 coding DNA: TGCAGCGTTTCCAGGGCCGGCCACGAGCAGTACTTC. V gene TRBV29-1 combines with J gene TRBJ2-7, with D possibly being TRBD1 (5 bases). The germline V and J ends were trimmed by 5 bases and 5 bases, with 13 bases remaining between them. Germline lookup yields CDR1 SQVTM and CDR2 ANQGSEA. This CDR3 is built from 12 residues.

The rearrangement links TRBV28 to TRBJ1-4; tentatively, D is TRBD1 (5 bases). This CDR3 comprises 15 residues. Germline CDR1 MDHEN, CDR2 SYDVKM. V was trimmed by 2 bases and J by 8 bases, leaving 15 bases between them. The chain's CDR3 is CASSLELRDSEKLFF. CDR3 in DNA: TGTGCCAGCAGTTTAGAGCTCAGGGATTCGGAAAAACTGTTTTTT.